The clone carrying this T cell receptor (beta chain) occurred many times. The cDNA was produced through 5'RACE with 10-nucleotide random UMIs. MiXCR was run by TCRdb on the 5' RACE reads, yielding one entry per CDR3 protein. Among about 55,000 distinct CDR3 sequences listed, less than 5% were seen once. The data belong to a study of neurological immune-mediated disorders. Looking at the study overall: Multiple sclerosis patients numbered 34, with about 30 relapsing-remitting and 3 secondary progressive.

The TCR was taken from a man aged 50 to 60 with multiple sclerosis. What was sequenced was PBMCs.

This CDR3 reads CASSLTGDYTGELFF. CDR3 bases: TGCGCCAGCAGCTTGACAGGAGACTACACCGGGGAGCTGTTTTTT. The V gene is TRBV5-1, the J gene TRBJ2-2; D perhaps matches TRBD1 (5 bases). CDR1 SGHRS and CDR2 YFSETQ come from the germline V gene. CDR3 size: 15 residues. Trimming left V 1 base short and J 3 bases short, with 10 bases between.